This T cell receptor beta chain was recovered during a study of shared clonotypes between healthy human individuals. About the study: The composition of the donors was a couple of women and a few men aged 18 to 49.

In the case of this clone: As yet, its antigen is unknown.

Findings and limits, study-wide: It was anticipated that sequencing depth would influence how many clonotypes donors shared.

Trimming took off 1 base at V and 1 base at J, with 15 bases between the two ends. This CDR3 region has 17 residues. Germline V gives CDR1 SGDLS, CDR2 YYNGEE. Original processing methods: Quality scores were absent from the junction-only immunoSEQ sequences, so filtering differed. Produced via immunoSEQ multiplex PCR; TCRdb's table is partial and in-frame only. That table supplies the V and J calls and clone size; D and trimming were determined from the DNA. The repertoire holds roughly 450,000 clones, with less than 85% as singletons. This chain joins TRBV9 and TRBJ2-1; D is undetermined. The sequence was obtained from a middle-aged woman in good health. Some clones in this sample may be carry-over from other donors' samples. Sequences were obtained from PBMCs. This CDR3 reads CASSVTLLPVSYNEQFF. CDR3 DNA sequence: TGTGCCAGCAGCGTAACCCTCCTCCCCGTGTCCTACAATGAGCAGTTCTTC.